This T cell receptor beta chain was recovered during a study of graft-versus-host responses after intestinal transplantation (dated by TCRdb to the early 2020s). For the wider study: The transplants that recipients received were multivisceral, liver-intestinal, or isolated intestinal. Of the 20 to 25 intestinal transplant recipients enrolled in the cohort, one of whom was a retransplant, 3 patients without pretransplant specimens were excluded. A peak of at least 4% donor T cells among recipient peripheral blood mononuclear cells was the definition used for donor T cell macrochimerism. Every recipient was given anti-thymocyte globulin induction, then maintenance tacrolimus and steroids for about three years. To identify alloreactive clones, pre-transplant mixed lymphocyte reaction products were sequenced and then compared with unstimulated pre-transplant donor and recipient T cells. After intestinal transplantation, graft-versus-host and host-versus-graft alloreactive T cell clones were followed in the graft, circulation and bone marrow using bulk TCR-beta CDR3 sequencing. Instead of going to the commercial service, samples from a few later patients were sequenced in-house on an Illumina MiSeq and processed with MiXCR.

Deletion took 2 bases off V and 0 bases off J, with a span of 10 bases between the germline ends. The CDR3 goes from the cysteine to the phenylalanine over 15 residues. Kept here is only the CDR3 DNA, which spans 45 bases and is read in frame from base 1. CDR1 and CDR2, per the germline V gene, are LGHNA and YNFKEQ. Library generation was performed with the immunoSEQ multiplex PCR assay. For most patients, genomic DNA was isolated with the Qiagen DNeasy Blood and Tissue Kit and sent frozen to Adaptive Biotechnologies for TCR sequencing. High-throughput TCR-beta CDR3 sequencing of genomic DNA from most patients was performed by Adaptive Biotechnologies. The paper's processing steps were these. TCR sequencing data were retrieved from Adaptive's ImmunoSEQ software for more than 15 patients, whereas three other patients were processed with MiXCR and VDJtools. CD4 versus CD8 sorting errors were corrected by removing sequences found in both subsets at a frequency ratio below 5:1. CDR3 nucleotide sequences shared between donor and recipient were removed because their origin could not be assigned. To count as alloreactive, a clone needed at least 2-fold expansion over unstimulated cells and a minimum CFSE-low frequency of 0.002% (template counts) or 0.001% (read counts). A clone was considered mappable if detected in the sequenced pre-transplant spleen, lymph node, or MLR CFSE-low populations of the donor or recipient. Cumulative frequency of alloreactive clones was calculated as a percentage of all sequences weighted by copy number. The clones in this table, taken by TCRdb from immuneACCESS, are in-frame only. Not every clone is retained; where verified, under half of the shortfall comes from an unresolved V gene, and the cause of the rest is unknown. V and J calls and clone size are those listed in that table; D and trimming were worked out from the DNA. The sample table holds approximately 4,600 clones, of which about 30% were seen once. 4.5% to 5.5% of the sample is held by the ten biggest clonotypes.

The time point label for this specimen denotes: cells obtained before transplantation from donor or recipient. Mixed lymphocyte reactions plated around 200,000 CFSE-labeled pre-transplant responders with around 200,000 irradiated violet-dye-labeled stimulators and were cultured for about 6 days. After the mixed lymphocyte reaction, proliferating CD3+CD4+CFSE-low and CD3+CD8+CFSE-low responder cells were FACS-sorted on a BD Influx sorter. General conclusions and limits of the study: Peak levels of circulating GvH clones were associated with declines in HvG clones early after transplant. High GvH to HvG T cell clonal ratios were observed in the allografts of patients with donor T cell macrochimerism. GvH clones were found in recipient bone marrow, and some of the GvH clones appeared earlier in ileal mucosa or blood, which is consistent with an intestinal mucosal origin. Conclusions were limited by the relatively low number and heterogeneity of intestinal transplant patients.

Based on its abundance in the sample, this clone is medium-sized (0.01 to 0.1%). One base away there is no much larger clone; base qualities are not given. The chain employs TRBV4-2 and TRBJ1-1; the D gene is perhaps TRBD1, on 6 matching bases. Here the sequenced sample was alloreactive CD4+ T cells from a mixed lymphocyte reaction culture, taken before intestinal transplant. The meaning of the sample's cell subset or site label: CFSE-low proliferating T cells sorted from roughly six-day pre-transplant mixed lymphocyte reaction (GvH or HvG direction). The origin of this receptor is a human patient who received an intestinal transplant. The nucleotides are TGTGCCAGCAGCCAAATCACAGGGATGAACACTGAAGCTTTCTTT. It translates as CASSQITGMNTEAFF.